This TCR beta chain originates from a study of beta chain features in type 1 diabetes. Study conclusions and caveats: It was not settled here whether HLA type affects TCRB rearrangement. cDNA-based reads could over-represent cells with high TCR expression.

The V gene end was trimmed by 4 bases and the J gene end by 4 bases; junction bases not matched to a gene: 6. CDR1 KGHSH and CDR2 LQKENI come from the germline V gene. There are 15 residues in the CDR3. Concerning this clone itself: Its antigen is still unknown.

Cell sorting via CD45RO/CCR7/CD25/CD127/CD95/CD27 was performed to obtain CD4+ naive, central memory, regulatory and stem cell-like memory cells. The authors reverse transcribed all of the isolated RNA, so sequencing captured expressed TCRB transcripts. The study sequenced naive, central memory and regulatory T cell samples to an average of about 3.6 million reads. Data came from immunoSEQ multiplex PCR; TCRdb stores just in-frame clones and leaves some out. The sample records about 320,000 clones, about 15% being singletons. The chain uses TRBV18 and TRBJ1-4; 7 nucleotides agree with TRBD1. The sample comprised central memory CD4+ T cells from blood. This clonotype originated in a man younger than 40 in good health. CDR3 nucleotides: TGTGCCAGCTCACTCCCGACAGGGAATAATGAAAAACTGTTTTTT. Its translation is CASSLPTGNNEKLFF.